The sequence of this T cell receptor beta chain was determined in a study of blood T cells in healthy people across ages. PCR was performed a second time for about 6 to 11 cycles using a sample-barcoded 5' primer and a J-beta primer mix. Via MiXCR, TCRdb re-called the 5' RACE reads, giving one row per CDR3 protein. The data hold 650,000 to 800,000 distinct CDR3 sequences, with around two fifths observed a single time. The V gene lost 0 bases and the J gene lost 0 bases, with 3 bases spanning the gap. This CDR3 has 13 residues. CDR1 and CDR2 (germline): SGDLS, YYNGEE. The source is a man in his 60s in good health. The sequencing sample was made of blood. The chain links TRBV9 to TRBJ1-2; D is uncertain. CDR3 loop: CASSVDTNYGYTF. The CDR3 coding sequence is TGTGCCAGCAGCGTAGATACTAACTATGGCTACACCTTC.